The next 30 T cell receptor beta chains were all read from a single sample in a study of T-cell reconstitution after alpha-beta-depleted transplantation in children (dated by TCRdb to the mid-2010s). Library construction relied on PCR. Sequencing was performed on an Illumina HiSeq 2500. TCR library preparation used molecular barcoding, with unique molecular identifiers applied to normalize quantification of the TCRbeta repertoire. The public sequencing data were trimmed at Q25 with fastp and processed into clonotypes with MiXCR by TCRdb, which kept only in-frame beta chains. Rows with a matching CDR3 protein are joined into one entry that keeps the most common DNA and genes. The sample table holds about 500,000 distinct CDR3 sequences, of which 32% were seen once. Of the sample, less than 2.5% is held by the ten largest clones. Sample: PBMCs from the stem cell graft donor, taken from the stem cell graft. The receptors originated from a human donor who donated a stem cell graft to a child with aplastic anemia.

The gene calls are TRBV7-3 and TRBJ2-1; TRBD2 is a possible D gene (5 bases). The CDR3 spans 15 residues. Germline loops: CDR1 SGHTA, CDR2 FQGTGA. V was shortened by 5 bases and J by 5 bases, with 16 bases between the two germline ends. For the CDR3, the DNA is TGTGCCAGCAGCCCGAACGGGGAGCCCAACAATGAGCAGTTCTTC. Its translation: CASSPNGEPNNEQFF.

The genes are TRBV5-1 and TRBJ2-1; 8 bases align to TRBD2. CDR1 is SGHRS and CDR2 is YFSETQ in the germline V gene. This CDR3 region has 16 residues. V was clipped by 2 bases and J by 10 bases; unmatched bases: 14. The CDR3 is CASSFSGTRLMEEQFF. CDR3 DNA sequence: TGCGCCAGCAGCTTTTCGGGGACTAGACTTATGGAAGAGCAGTTCTTC. The full variable domain, its missing parts supplied by reference TRBV5-1 and TRBJ2-1, is KAGVTQTPRYLIKTRGQQVTLSCSPISGHRSVSWYQQTPGQGLQFLFEYFSETQRNKGNFPGRFSGRQFSNSRSEMNVSTLELGDSALYLCASSFSGTRLMEEQFFGPGTRLTVL.

This rearrangement joins TRBV12-3 or TRBV12-4 to TRBJ2-2, with D hard to call. This CDR3 spans 12 amino acids. The V and J ends lost 6 bases and 6 bases respectively, with 8 bases between them. The CDR3 DNA follows: TGTGCCAGCAGACAAGGGTCCGGGGAGCTGTTTTTT. Amino acid sequence: CASRQGSGELFF.

J is TRBJ2-1 and V is TRBV24-1; tentatively, D is TRBD2 (5 bases). The germline V and J ends were trimmed by 0 bases and 0 bases, with 8 bases remaining between them. The CDR3 spans 16 residues. Germline-derived CDR1 and CDR2 are KGHDR and SFDVKD. CDR3 region: CATSDLLGSSYNEQFF. Written as DNA, the CDR3 is TGTGCCACCAGTGATTTGCTGGGGAGCTCCTACAATGAGCAGTTCTTC.

The V gene is TRBV28, the J gene TRBJ2-7; D call uncertain. The CDR3 is made up of 12 amino acids. In germline, CDR1 is MDHEN, CDR2 SYDVKM. Trimming took off 5 bases at V and 8 bases at J, with 13 bases between the two ends. The DNA of the CDR3 is TGTGCCAGCAGTCTAAGACTCTTTCAGCAGTACTTC. Translating gives CASSLRLFQQYF.

V gene TRBV2 combines with J gene TRBJ2-2; D perhaps matches TRBD1 (5 bases). CDR1 and CDR2 from the germline V gene are SNHLY and FYNNEI. CDR3 length: 17 amino acids. Trimming cost V 0 bases and J 7 bases, with 18 bases left between them. CDR3 DNA sequence: TGTGCCAGCAGTGAAGCGGTCAGGGTAGCACCGAACGGGGAGCTGTTTTTT. It specifies CASSEAVRVAPNGELFF.

The chain joins TRBV9 to TRBJ2-1; D possibly matches TRBD1 or TRBD2 (5 bases each). The CDR3 covers 16 residues. Per germline, CDR1 SGDLS and CDR2 YYNGEE. V was shortened by 0 bases and J by 0 bases, with 10 bases between the two germline ends. CDR3 sequence (DNA): TGTGCCAGCAGCGTAGGAGGGGACGGCTCCTACAATGAGCAGTTCTTC. It translates to CASSVGGDGSYNEQFF.

The gene calls are TRBV12-3 or TRBV12-4 and TRBJ2-1, with TRBD2 matching over 7 bases. The V gene end was trimmed by 5 bases and the J gene end by 10 bases; junction bases not matched to a gene: 17. This CDR3 spans 16 amino acids. This chain's CDR3 is CASSPQTRHGRSEQFF. Here the CDR3 DNA reads TGTGCCAGCAGTCCCCAGACAAGACACGGGAGGTCCGAGCAGTTCTTC.

This clonotype occurred a few times. This chain joins TRBV30 and TRBJ2-7; 10 bases fit TRBD1. V trimming: 4 bases; J trimming: 4 bases; junction bases outside the gene matches: 7. Germline V gene sequence: CDR1 GTSNPN, CDR2 SVGIG (reference sequence). The CDR3 sequence is 14 residues long. CDR3 sequence: CAWMTGGTFYEQYF. CDR3 bases: TGTGCCTGGATGACAGGGGGCACTTTTTACGAGCAGTACTTC.

This clonotype was detected only once. The rearrangement links TRBV5-1 to TRBJ1-1; TRBD1 is a possible D gene (5 bases). Germline V gives CDR1 SGHRS, CDR2 YFSETQ. The CDR3 is made up of 13 amino acids. V lost 0 bases, J lost 6 bases, and 9 bases lay in between. The chain's CDR3 is CASSLGMGAEAFF. Written as DNA, the CDR3 is TGCGCCAGCAGCTTGGGCATGGGGGCTGAAGCTTTCTTT.

The V call is TRBV29-1, the J call TRBJ1-5, with a possible D match to TRBD1 (6 bases). CDR1 is SQVTM, CDR2 ANQGSEA, per germline. There are 13 residues in the CDR3. V gave up 1 base and J gave up 7 bases, with 11 bases separating them. Here the CDR3 DNA reads TGCAGCGTTGAAGTAGGGGGTGGGCAGCCCCAGCATTTT. Amino acids: CSVEVGGGQPQHF.

This clonotype was seen more than once but under ten times. This chain links TRBV24-1 with TRBJ2-3; D not certain. There are 11 residues in the CDR3. The V and J ends lost 0 bases and 9 bases respectively, with 3 bases between them. CDR1 is KGHDR, CDR2 SFDVKD, per germline. The CDR3 protein is CATSDLGTQYF. The CDR3 DNA sequence: TGTGCCACCAGTGATTTGGGCACGCAGTATTTT.

This clonotype showed up just a few times. The chain recombines TRBV29-1 with TRBJ1-1; TRBD1 aligns across 8 bases. The CDR3 sequence is 14 residues long. Germline V gene sequence: CDR1 SQVTM, CDR2 ANQGSEA. V trimming: 6 bases; J trimming: 1 base; junction bases outside the gene matches: 7. The CDR3 bases are TGCAGCGTCCACCGGACAGGGAGGAACACTGAAGCTTTCTTT. Encoded protein: CSVHRTGRNTEAFF.

V is TRBV11-2 and J is TRBJ2-7; 7 nucleotides agree with TRBD1. The CDR3 has 18 amino acids. From germline, CDR1 is SGHAT and CDR2 FQNNGV. The V and J ends lost 1 base and 0 bases, in that order; junction bases with no gene match: 12. The CDR3 nucleotides are TGTGCCAGCAGCTTAGTTGGGTCGACAGGGCTAAGCTCCTACGAGCAGTACGTC. Translated, it gives CASSLVGSTGLSSYEQYV.

This clonotype was observed a handful of times. This chain connects TRBV10-1 to TRBJ2-3; D gene unclear. Germline loops: CDR1 WNHNN, CDR2 SYGVQD (reference sequence). V dropped 4 bases and J dropped 4 bases, with 9 bases sitting between them. The CDR3 covers 13 residues. CDR3 region: CASSGLGADTQYF. The DNA for the CDR3 is TGCGCCAGCAGTGGATTGGGCGCAGATACGCAGTATTTT.

This clonotype was found a few times. CDR3 bases: TGCAGCTCCCGAACAGGGGGCGCGGAGACCCAGTACTTC. It yields the protein CSSRTGGAETQYF. The chain couples TRBV29-1 to TRBJ2-5, with TRBD1 identical over 9 bases. The CDR3 totals 13 residues. J was trimmed by 5 bases and V by 8 bases; bases with no gene match: 9. Germline-derived CDR1 and CDR2 are SQVTM and ANQGSEA. Supplemented by reference TRBV29-1 and TRBJ2-5, the full variable domain reads SAVISQKPSRDICQRGTSLTIQCQVDSQVTMMFWYRQQPGQSLTLIATANQGSEATYESGFVIDKFPISRPNLTFSTLTVSNMSPEDSSIYLCSSRTGGAETQYFGPGTRLLVL.

V and J are TRBV5-6 and TRBJ1-1, with no clear D. V dropped 0 bases and J dropped 4 bases, with 10 bases sitting between them. The CDR3 is made up of 14 amino acids. CDR1 SGHDT and CDR2 YYEEEE come from the germline V gene. For the CDR3, the DNA is TGTGCCAGCAGCTTGGGAGGGAATCCCACTGAAGCTTTCTTT. Translating it yields CASSLGGNPTEAFF.

This clonotype was detected only a few times. The chain has TRBV12-3 or TRBV12-4 and TRBJ1-6; 10 nucleotides align to TRBD1. The V and J ends lost 5 bases and 8 bases, in that order; junction bases with no gene match: 9. There are 16 residues in the CDR3. The CDR3 loop is CASSQGTGVEDSPLHF. CDR3 coding DNA: TGTGCCAGCAGTCAGGGGACAGGGGTTGAGGATTCACCCCTCCACTTT.

This clonotype occurred once. The chain combines TRBV15 with TRBJ2-5; perhaps TRBD1 as D (5 bases). The V gene lost 4 bases and the J gene lost 4 bases, with 13 bases spanning the gap. The CDR3 extends over 14 amino acids. Germline lookup yields CDR1 LNHNV and CDR2 YYDKDF (reference sequence). CDR3 sequence (DNA): TGTGCCACCAGCATGGGGCAGCGTTTAGAGACCCAGTACTTC. This translates into CATSMGQRLETQYF.

This clonotype was picked up many times. V usage is TRBV12-3 or TRBV12-4 and J usage is TRBJ2-7; 11 nucleotides match TRBD2. This CDR3 spans 13 amino acids. Trimming at V came to 8 bases and at J to 4 bases, leaving 4 bases not matched to a gene. CDR3 DNA: TGTGCCAGCGTACTAGCGGGAGCTTACGAGCAGTACTTC. Translation: CASVLAGAYEQYF.

The chain links TRBV20-1 to TRBJ2-2; 9 positions match TRBD2. The CDR3 contains 18 residues. From germline, CDR1 is DFQATT and CDR2 SNEGSKA (reference sequence). V dropped 0 bases and J dropped 7; count of bases not matched to a gene: 15. The chain's CDR3 is CSARESGLAYLQVGELFF. The CDR3 DNA is TGCAGTGCTAGAGAGTCTGGACTAGCGTACCTACAGGTCGGGGAGCTGTTTTTT.

This clonotype was seen only a few times. The rearrangement joins TRBV5-5 to TRBJ2-6; 12 nucleotides agree with TRBD2. V lost 0 bases and J lost 0; bases outside the gene matches: 1. From germline, CDR1 is SGHKS and CDR2 YYEKEE (reference sequence). This CDR3 contains 18 residues. DNA for the CDR3: TGTGCCAGCAGCTTGGAGACTAGCGGGAGCTCTGGGGCCAACGTCCTGACTTTC. Its translation: CASSLETSGSSGANVLTF.

A few counts support this clonotype. DNA for the CDR3: TGTGCCAGCACCGCTCGGGAGGGCCTAGACAATGAGCAGTTCTTC. This encodes CASTAREGLDNEQFF. This chain joins TRBV6-1 and TRBJ2-1; 8 positions agree with TRBD2. The junction had 10 bases not matched to a gene; V was cut back by 7 bases and J by 5 bases. CDR3 length: 15 amino acids. Germline loops: CDR1 MNHNS, CDR2 SASEGT.

The V and J genes are TRBV28 and TRBJ1-5, with D unclear. Germline V gene sequence: CDR1 MDHEN, CDR2 SYDVKM. The V and J ends lost 2 bases and 6 bases respectively, with 8 bases between them. The CDR3 has 13 residues. The CDR3 protein is CASSLGFGQPQHF. DNA for the CDR3: TGTGCCAGCAGTTTAGGGTTCGGTCAGCCCCAGCATTTT.

There are a few counts of this clonotype. The gene calls are TRBV24-1 and TRBJ2-1; D may be TRBD1 (5 bases). The CDR3 is 14 amino acids. V lost 0 bases to trimming and J lost 5 bases, with 7 bases between them. Germline CDR1 reads KGHDR; CDR2 reads SFDVKD. This CDR3 is CATSDLDSHNEQFF. The CDR3 nucleotides read TGTGCCACCAGTGATTTGGACAGCCACAATGAGCAGTTCTTC.

The rearrangement links TRBV5-5 to TRBJ2-3; 12 positions match TRBD2. With 4 bases clipped from V and 5 bases from J, the junction kept 2 bases outside the gene matches. Germline V gene sequence: CDR1 SGHKS, CDR2 YYEKEE (reference sequence). The CDR3 runs 14 residues. The CDR3: CASSRTSGKDTQYF. In DNA, the CDR3 is TGTGCCAGCAGCCGGACTAGCGGGAAAGATACGCAGTATTTT.

This clonotype was found a few times. The V gene is TRBV20-1, the J gene TRBJ1-1; a weak D match, TRBD1 (5 bases). Germline CDR1 reads DFQATT; CDR2 reads SNEGSKA (reference sequence). Trimming removed 0 bases from V and 12 bases from J, with 20 bases in between. The CDR3 sequence is 14 residues long. The CDR3 sequence: CSAREGGGAARSFF. The DNA of the CDR3 is TGCAGTGCTAGAGAGGGAGGAGGGGCCGCCAGATCTTTCTTT.

This clonotype was recorded a few times. The J gene is TRBJ1-2, the V gene TRBV12-3 or TRBV12-4; TRBD1 agrees at 7 bases. V lost 2 bases and J lost 3; bases outside the gene matches: 3. This CDR3 has 14 residues. The CDR3 DNA reads TGTGCCAGCAGTTTATGGGACAGAGACTATGGCTACACCTTC. It translates to CASSLWDRDYGYTF.

The J gene is TRBJ2-5, the V gene TRBV27; perhaps TRBD1 as D (6 bases). Trimming removed 6 bases at V and 4 bases at J, with 15 bases between. The CDR3 is made up of 14 amino acids. CDR1 and CDR2 from the germline V gene are MNHEY and SMNVEV (reference sequence). CDR3 bases: TGTGCCAGCAGCCCCTGGGGGCCTGGAGAGACCCAGTACTTC. Translating it yields CASSPWGPGETQYF.

This clonotype was seen a few times. The V gene is TRBV18, the J gene TRBJ1-1; a weak D match, TRBD1 (6 bases). V lost 2 bases to trimming and J lost 5 bases, with 15 bases between them. The germline gives CDR1 KGHSH, CDR2 LQKENI. The CDR3 loop spans 15 amino acids. The CDR3 DNA sequence: TGTGCCAGCTCACCAGGGGGCAGTTTACGGACTGAAGCTTTCTTT. Its translation is CASSPGGSLRTEAFF.